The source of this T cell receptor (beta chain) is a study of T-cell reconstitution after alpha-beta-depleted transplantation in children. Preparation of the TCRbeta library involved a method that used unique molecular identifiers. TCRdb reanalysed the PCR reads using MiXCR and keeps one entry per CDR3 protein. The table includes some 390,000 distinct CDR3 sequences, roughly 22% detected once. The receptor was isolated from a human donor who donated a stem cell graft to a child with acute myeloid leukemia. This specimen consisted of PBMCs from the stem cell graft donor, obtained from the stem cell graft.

The CDR3 loop reads CSATGASSGNTIYF. The CDR3 DNA is TGCAGTGCGACAGGGGCTAGCTCTGGAAACACCATATATTTT. The V call is TRBV20-1, the J call TRBJ1-3, with TRBD1 identical over 8 bases. V shed 6 bases and J 0 bases; nucleotides not matched to a gene: 4. The CDR3 covers 14 residues. In germline, CDR1 is DFQATT, CDR2 SNEGSKA (reference sequence).